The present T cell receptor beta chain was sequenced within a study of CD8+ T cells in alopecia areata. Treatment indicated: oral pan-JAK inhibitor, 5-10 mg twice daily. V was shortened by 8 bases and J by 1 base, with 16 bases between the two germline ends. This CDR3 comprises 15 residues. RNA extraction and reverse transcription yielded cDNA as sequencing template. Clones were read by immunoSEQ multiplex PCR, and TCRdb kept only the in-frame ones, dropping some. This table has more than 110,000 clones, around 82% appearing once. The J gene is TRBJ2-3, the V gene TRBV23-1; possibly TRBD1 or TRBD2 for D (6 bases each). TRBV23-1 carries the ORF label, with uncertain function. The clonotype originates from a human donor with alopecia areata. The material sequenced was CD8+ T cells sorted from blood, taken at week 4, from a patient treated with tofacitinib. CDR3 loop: CASVPGGGRTDTQYF. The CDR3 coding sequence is TGCGCCAGCGTGCCTGGAGGGGGACGCACAGATACGCAGTATTTT.